Following are 9 T cell receptor beta chains from one sample sequenced in a study of shared clonotypes between healthy human individuals. The protocol was immunoSEQ multiplex PCR, while the TCRdb copy is restricted to in-frame clones and leaves out a portion. In the table there are about 2.3 million clones, over 85% of which are singletons. The sequencing sample was made of naive CD4+ T cells from PBMCs. The subset: CD45RA+ positively selected. These receptors all stem from a man between 18 and 35 years old in good health. Some clones in this sample may be carry-over from other donors' samples.

V is TRBV18 and J is TRBJ2-1, with 12 nucleotides matching TRBD2. The germline V gene has CDR1 KGHSH and CDR2 LQKENI. The junction had 2 bases not matched to a gene; V was cut back by 3 bases and J by 2 bases. The CDR3 spans 16 residues. This chain's CDR3 is CASSPRTSGAYNEQFF. CDR3 in DNA: TGTGCCAGCTCACCGAGGACTAGCGGGGCCTACAATGAGCAGTTCTTC. Variable domain in full (rest from reference TRBV18 and TRBJ2-1): NAGVMQNPRHLVRRRGQEARLRCSPMKGHSHVYWYRQLPEEGLKFMVYLQKENIIDESGMPKERFSAEFPKEGPSILRIQQVVRGDSAAYFCASSPRTSGAYNEQFFGPGTRLTVL.

This clone has only one observation. The chain carries TRBV7-2 and TRBJ1-5; 9 bases are a match to TRBD1. The CDR3 extends over 15 amino acids. Germline CDR1 reads SGHTA; CDR2 reads FQGNSA. Trimming cost V 2 bases and J 11 bases; bases outside gene matches: 10. The chain's CDR3 is CASSLFGQGIEAQHF. The DNA of the CDR3 is TGTGCCAGCAGCTTATTCGGACAGGGGATCGAGGCCCAGCATTTT.

The chain combines TRBV5-5 with TRBJ1-2; a possible D gene is TRBD1 (5 bases). Germline values: CDR1 SGHKS, CDR2 YYEKEE (reference sequence). V was cut by 1 base and J by 6 bases, with 22 bases left in between. This CDR3 has 17 residues. The chain's CDR3 is CASSLYSLRDGGHGYTF. CDR3 nucleotide sequence: TGTGCCAGCAGCTTGTACTCCCTCCGGGACGGCGGCCATGGCTACACCTTC.

V is TRBV6-5 and J is TRBJ2-7; D is ambiguous. CDR1 is MNHEY, CDR2 SVGAGI, per germline. The length of the CDR3 is 11 residues. V gave up 4 bases and J gave up 5 bases, with 6 bases separating them. The CDR3 spells CASSSSNEQYF. In DNA form, the CDR3 reads TGTGCCAGCAGTTCCAGTAACGAGCAGTACTTC.

The chain links TRBV7-9 to TRBJ2-7; TRBD2 matches 11 bases. The germline CDR1 and CDR2 sequences are SEHNR and FQNEAQ (reference sequence). There are 15 residues in the CDR3. V lost 5 bases to trimming and J lost 4 bases; unmatched junction nucleotides: 7. CDR3 in amino acids: CASSPRGLAAYEQYF. CDR3 DNA: TGTGCCAGCAGCCCCAGGGGACTAGCGGCTTACGAGCAGTACTTC.

The genes are TRBV28 and TRBJ1-2, with TRBD1 matching over 12 bases. Germline CDR1 and CDR2: MDHEN and SYDVKM. Trimming at V came to 5 bases and at J to 0 bases, leaving 16 bases not matched to a gene. This CDR3 region has 20 residues. In nucleotides, the CDR3 is TGTGCCAGCAGTCCACCGAGGGGACAGGGGGCGAGTTCGGCTAACTATGGCTACACCTTC. It specifies CASSPPRGQGASSANYGYTF.

J is TRBJ2-7 and V is TRBV7-2; possibly TRBD1 for D (6 bases). Trimming cost V 4 bases and J 1 base, with 8 bases left between them. Germline CDR1 is SGHTA and CDR2 is FQGNSA. There are 13 residues in the CDR3. CDR3 residues: CASSSDSSYEQYF. The CDR3 bases are TGTGCCAGCAGCTCGGACAGTTCCTACGAGCAGTACTTC.

The genes are TRBV6-1 and TRBJ2-7; 9 bases line up with TRBD2. The CDR3 runs 15 residues. V shed 10 bases, J shed 4 bases, and the junction held 14 bases outside the gene matches. CDR1 and CDR2 from the germline V gene are MNHNS and SASEGT. The CDR3: CATDPNKAGGYEQYF. The CDR3 nucleotides are TGTGCCACCGACCCCAATAAGGCGGGAGGGTACGAGCAGTACTTC.

CDR3 sequence: CASSLKGGAGASYNEQFF. The CDR3, as DNA: TGTGCCAGCAGCTTAAAGGGGGGAGCGGGAGCATCCTACAATGAGCAGTTCTTC. This sequence joins TRBV7-8 and TRBJ2-1; 8 bases are a match to TRBD2. With V trimmed by 2 bases and J by 1 base, 10 bases remained unmatched. Germline V lookup: CDR1 SGHVS, CDR2 FQNEAQ. The CDR3 spans 18 residues.